The rows below give T cell receptor beta chains drawn from one sample of a study of shared clonotypes between healthy human individuals. Using immunoSEQ multiplex PCR, the repertoire was profiled, and TCRdb retains in-frame clones only, with some absent. The table shows roughly 2.6 million clones, with around nine tenths occurring only once. The specimen was naive CD4+ T cells sorted from blood. Receptor source: a man younger than 35 in good health. CDR3s include the opening cysteine and the closing phenylalanine or tryptophan. A D gene is named only where the DNA matches it firmly. Clone size is not always given. Where it is, it says once, few, many or a class for expanded clones.

CDR3nt	CDR3aa	j_gene	v_gene	abundance	d_gene
TGTGCCACCAGCAGAGTAGGACACGGACGCTCCTACGAGCAGTACTTC	CATSRVGHGRSYEQYF	TRBJ2-7	TRBV15	-	-
TGTGCCTGGAGTGTAGGAAATTCCAATGAGCAGTTCTTC	CAWSVGNSNEQFF	TRBJ2-1	TRBV30	-	-
TGTGCCAGCAGCAATCGACTAGCAGGGAGCACAGATACGCAGTATTTT	CASSNRLAGSTDTQYF	TRBJ2-3	TRBV14	-	TRBD2
TGTGCCAGCAGTTTAGCTAAAGGGACAGGGACCTACGAGCAGTACTTC	CASSLAKGTGTYEQYF	TRBJ2-7	TRBV7-9	-	TRBD1
TGTGCCAGTAGTATAGGAGGACTAGCGCGGTCGAACACCGGGGAGCTGTTTTTT	CASSIGGLARSNTGELFF	TRBJ2-2	TRBV19	-	TRBD2
TGTGCCAGCAGCTTAGATAGGACGAAGGGAGGCTACACCTTC	CASSLDRTKGGYTF	TRBJ1-2	TRBV7-9	-	-
TGTGCCAGCAGCCCTAAGGGAGCGGGGGAGGGCTCCGAGCAGTACTTC	CASSPKGAGEGSEQYF	TRBJ2-7	TRBV11-2	-	TRBD2
TGTGCCAGCAGCCGCGTAGCGGGGGGGGTACAGGAGACCCAGTACTTC	CASSRVAGGVQETQYF	TRBJ2-5	TRBV4-2	-	TRBD2
TGCGCCAGCAGCCTCTGGACTAGCGGGAGGGACCTGAACACCGGGGAGCTGTTTTTT	CASSLWTSGRDLNTGELFF	TRBJ2-2	TRBV4-1	-	TRBD2
TGTGCCAGCATCGGCCGGGCGGATAGCAATCAGCCCCAGCATTTT	CASIGRADSNQPQHF	TRBJ1-5	TRBV28	-	-
TGTGCCAGCTCACCATACCCGGGGAGCACAGATACGCAGTATTTT	CASSPYPGSTDTQYF	TRBJ2-3	TRBV18	-	-
TGTGCCAGTAGTCCTGGCGGGACAGGGGGCCGAGAGACCCAGTACTTC	CASSPGGTGGRETQYF	TRBJ2-5	TRBV19	-	TRBD1
TGCGCCAGCAGCGGGAAGGGGGAGACTTACAATGAGCAGTTCTTC	CASSGKGETYNEQFF	TRBJ2-1	TRBV5-1	-	-
TGTGCCAGTAGTTCTTGGGGCCAGGGGGACCAGCCCCAGCATTTT	CASSSWGQGDQPQHF	TRBJ1-5	TRBV19	-	TRBD1
TGTGCCAGCAGCGTAGAAGTCACTAGCGGGAGGAGACCCACAGATACGCAGTATTTT	CASSVEVTSGRRPTDTQYF	TRBJ2-3	TRBV9	-	TRBD2
TGTGCCAGCAGCCCCTACGTGGGGACAGGACCCTTCGAGCAGTACTTC	CASSPYVGTGPFEQYF	TRBJ2-7	TRBV5-4	-	TRBD1
TGTGCCAGCAGCCCCTCAGGGAAAACGACTAATGAAAAACTGTTTTTT	CASSPSGKTTNEKLFF	TRBJ1-4	TRBV7-2	-	-
TGTGCCCAGAGTAGGGGGGGGACTTACAATGAGCAGTTCTTC	CAQSRGGTYNEQFF	TRBJ2-1	TRBV7-2	-	-
TGTGCCACCAGCAGAGGCATGGAGTGGAGGGAGACCCAGTACTTC	CATSRGMEWRETQYF	TRBJ2-5	TRBV15	-	-
TGTGCCAGCAGTTACTCGACAGCCGCTAACTATGGCTACACCTTC	CASSYSTAANYGYTF	TRBJ1-2	TRBV6-6	-	-
TGTGCCAGTAGTATTACAGGCAATTCCCCCCAAGCTTTCTTT	CASSITGNSPQAFF	TRBJ1-1	TRBV19	-	-
TGTGCCAGCAGTTTATTTTCAGGAAACATTCAGTACTTC	CASSLFSGNIQYF	TRBJ2-4	TRBV28	-	-
TGCGCCAGCAGCCAAGCGGGTAGAGACAGGGCCGGAGATACGCAGTATTTT	CASSQAGRDRAGDTQYF	TRBJ2-3	TRBV4-1	-	TRBD1
TGTGCCAGCTCACCTGCCGGGACAGGCTTGAACACTGAAGCTTTCTTT	CASSPAGTGLNTEAFF	TRBJ1-1	TRBV18	-	TRBD1
TGTGCCAGCAGCCCAGGGGGGTTGTTAGCAGATACGCAGTATTTT	CASSPGGLLADTQYF	TRBJ2-3	TRBV6-5	-	-
TGTGCCAGCCGTATTTGGAGGGACGGTGAAAAACTGTTTTTT	CASRIWRDGEKLFF	TRBJ1-4	TRBV28	-	-
TGCGCCAGCAGCTTGGCCCGGCTGGGGATGGGGGAGCAGTACTTC	CASSLARLGMGEQYF	TRBJ2-7	TRBV5-1	-	-
TGTGCCAGCTCACCAGCGCAGGCCTATGAAAAACTGTTTTTT	CASSPAQAYEKLFF	TRBJ1-4	TRBV18	few	-
TGTGCCAGCAGCGAAACAGAAATCTATAATTCACCCCTCCACTTT	CASSETEIYNSPLHF	TRBJ1-6	TRBV6-1	few	-
TGTGCCAGCGGGGGGGACTACAATGAGCAGTTCTTC	CASGGDYNEQFF	TRBJ2-1	TRBV9	-	TRBD2
TGTGCCAGCAGCGCCGGACAGGGGACCATTAATTCACCCCTCCACTTT	CASSAGQGTINSPLHF	TRBJ1-6	TRBV5-5	-	TRBD1